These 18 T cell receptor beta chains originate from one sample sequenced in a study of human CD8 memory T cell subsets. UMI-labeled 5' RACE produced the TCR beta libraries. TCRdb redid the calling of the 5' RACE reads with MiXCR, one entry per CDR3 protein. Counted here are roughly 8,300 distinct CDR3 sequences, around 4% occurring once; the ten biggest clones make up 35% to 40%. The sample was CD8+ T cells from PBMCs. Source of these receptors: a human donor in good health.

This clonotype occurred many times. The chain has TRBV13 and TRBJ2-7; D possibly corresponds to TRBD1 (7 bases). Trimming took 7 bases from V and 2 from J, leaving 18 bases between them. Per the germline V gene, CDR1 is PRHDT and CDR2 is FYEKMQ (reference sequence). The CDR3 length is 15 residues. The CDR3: CASTFGGTATYEQYF. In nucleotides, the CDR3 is TGTGCCAGCACATTCGGCGGGACAGCTACCTACGAGCAGTACTTC.

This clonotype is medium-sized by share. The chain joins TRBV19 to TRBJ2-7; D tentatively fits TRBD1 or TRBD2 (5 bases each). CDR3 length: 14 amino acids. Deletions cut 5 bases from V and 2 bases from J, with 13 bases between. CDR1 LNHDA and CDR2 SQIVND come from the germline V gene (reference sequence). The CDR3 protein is CASSSQWGTYEQYF. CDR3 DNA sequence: TGTGCCAGTAGTTCCCAGTGGGGGACCTACGAGCAGTACTTC.

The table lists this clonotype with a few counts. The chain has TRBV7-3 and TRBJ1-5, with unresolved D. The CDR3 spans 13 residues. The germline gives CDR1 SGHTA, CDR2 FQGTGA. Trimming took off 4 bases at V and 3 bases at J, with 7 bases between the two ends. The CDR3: CASSSGDNQPQHF. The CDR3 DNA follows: TGTGCCAGCAGCTCGGGTGACAATCAGCCCCAGCATTTT.

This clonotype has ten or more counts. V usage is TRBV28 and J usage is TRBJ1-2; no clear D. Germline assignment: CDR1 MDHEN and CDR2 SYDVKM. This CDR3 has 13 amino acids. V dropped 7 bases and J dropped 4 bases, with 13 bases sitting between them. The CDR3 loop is CASTPDRSYGYTF. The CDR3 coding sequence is TGTGCCAGCACCCCCGATAGGAGCTATGGCTACACCTTC.

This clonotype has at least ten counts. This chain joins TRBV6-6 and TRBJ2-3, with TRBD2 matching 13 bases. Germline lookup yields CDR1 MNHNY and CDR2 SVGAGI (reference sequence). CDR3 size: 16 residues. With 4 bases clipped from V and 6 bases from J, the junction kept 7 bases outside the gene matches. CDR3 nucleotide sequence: TGTGCCAGCAGTTCCAGACTAGCGGGAGGAACGGATACGCAGTATTTT. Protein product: CASSSRLAGGTDTQYF.

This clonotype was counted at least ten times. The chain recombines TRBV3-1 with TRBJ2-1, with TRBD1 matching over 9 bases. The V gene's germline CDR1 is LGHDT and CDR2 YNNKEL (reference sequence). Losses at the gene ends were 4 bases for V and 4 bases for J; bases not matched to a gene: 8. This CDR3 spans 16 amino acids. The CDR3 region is CASSPLRGQGYNEQFF. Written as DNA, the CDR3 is TGTGCCAGCAGCCCCCTCCGGGGACAGGGATACAATGAGCAGTTCTTC.

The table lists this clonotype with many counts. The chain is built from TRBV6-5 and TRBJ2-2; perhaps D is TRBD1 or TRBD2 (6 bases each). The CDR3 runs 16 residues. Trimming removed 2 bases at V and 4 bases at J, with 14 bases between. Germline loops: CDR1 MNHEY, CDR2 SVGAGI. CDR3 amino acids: CASSYSGGRITGELFF. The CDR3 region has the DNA TGTGCCAGCAGTTACAGTGGGGGGCGCATCACCGGGGAGCTGTTTTTT.

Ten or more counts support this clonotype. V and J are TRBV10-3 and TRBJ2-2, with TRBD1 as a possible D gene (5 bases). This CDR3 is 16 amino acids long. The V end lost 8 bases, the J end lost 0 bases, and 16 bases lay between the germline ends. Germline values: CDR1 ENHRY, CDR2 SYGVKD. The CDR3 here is CAILRPGASNTGELFF. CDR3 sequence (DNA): TGTGCCATCTTAAGGCCTGGGGCGTCGAACACCGGGGAGCTGTTTTTT.

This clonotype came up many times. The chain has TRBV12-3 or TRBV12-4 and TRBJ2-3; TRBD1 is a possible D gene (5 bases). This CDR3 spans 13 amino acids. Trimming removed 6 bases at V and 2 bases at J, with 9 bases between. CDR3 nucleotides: TGTGCCAGCAGCCAGGGCGTCACAGATACGCAGTATTTT. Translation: CASSQGVTDTQYF.

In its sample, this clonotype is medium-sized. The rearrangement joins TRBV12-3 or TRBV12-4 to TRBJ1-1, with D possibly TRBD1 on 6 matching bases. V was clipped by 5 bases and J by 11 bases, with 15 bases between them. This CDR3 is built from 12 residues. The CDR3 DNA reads TGTGCCAGCAGTACCACAGGGCCGGAGGCTTTCTTT. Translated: CASSTTGPEAFF.

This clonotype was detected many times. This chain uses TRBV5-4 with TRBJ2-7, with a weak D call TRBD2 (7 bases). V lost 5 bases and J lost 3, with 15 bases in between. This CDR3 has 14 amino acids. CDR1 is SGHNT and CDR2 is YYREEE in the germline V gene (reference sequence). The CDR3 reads CASRPWGGSYEQYF. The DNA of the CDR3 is TGTGCCAGCAGACCCTGGGGGGGCAGCTACGAGCAGTACTTC.

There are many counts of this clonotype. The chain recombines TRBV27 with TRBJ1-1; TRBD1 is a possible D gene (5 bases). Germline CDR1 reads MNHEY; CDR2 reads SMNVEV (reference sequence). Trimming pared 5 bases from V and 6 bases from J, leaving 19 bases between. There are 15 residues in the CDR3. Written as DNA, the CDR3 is TGTGCCAGCAGTCCCAGGGTAGGAGGATTCGCTGAAGCTTTCTTT. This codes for CASSPRVGGFAEAFF.

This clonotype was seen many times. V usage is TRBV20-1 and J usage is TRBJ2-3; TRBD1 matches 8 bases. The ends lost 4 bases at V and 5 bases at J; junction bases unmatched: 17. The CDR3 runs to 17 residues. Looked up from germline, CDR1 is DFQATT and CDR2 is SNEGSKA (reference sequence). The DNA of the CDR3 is TGCAGTGCTACGCTCACTACAACAGGGGGAGGTAGAGATACGCAGTATTTT. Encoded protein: CSATLTTTGGGRDTQYF.

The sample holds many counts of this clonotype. In DNA, the CDR3 is TGTGCCAGCAGCCCATCTCGTAGCTCCTACAATGAGCAGTTCTTC. Translating it yields CASSPSRSSYNEQFF. The genes are TRBV7-9 and TRBJ2-1; unclear D gene. The CDR3 is made up of 15 amino acids. Germline V CDR1 and CDR2: SEHNR, FQNEAQ (reference sequence). Trimming left V 5 bases short and J 0 bases short, with 11 bases between. Based on the CDR3 plus reference TRBV7-9 and TRBJ2-1, the full variable domain is DTGVSQNPRHKITKRGQNVTFRCDPISEHNRLYWYRQTLGQGPEFLTYFQNEAQLEKSRLLSDRFSAERPKGSFSTLEIQRTEQGDSAMYLCASSPSRSSYNEQFFGPGTRLTVL.

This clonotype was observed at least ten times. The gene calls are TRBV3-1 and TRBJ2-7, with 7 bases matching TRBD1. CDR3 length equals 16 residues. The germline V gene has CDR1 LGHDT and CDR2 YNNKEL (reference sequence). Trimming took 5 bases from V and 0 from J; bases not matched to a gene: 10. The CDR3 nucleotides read TGTGCCAGCAGCGATAACCGGGACAGCGTCTCCTACGAGCAGTACTTC. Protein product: CASSDNRDSVSYEQYF.

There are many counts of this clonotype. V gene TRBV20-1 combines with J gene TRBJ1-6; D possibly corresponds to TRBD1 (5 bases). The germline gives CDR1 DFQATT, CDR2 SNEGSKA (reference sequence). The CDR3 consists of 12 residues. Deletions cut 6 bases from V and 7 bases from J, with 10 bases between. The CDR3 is CSAGDGNSPLHF. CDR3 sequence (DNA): TGCAGTGCAGGGGATGGCAATTCACCCCTCCACTTT.

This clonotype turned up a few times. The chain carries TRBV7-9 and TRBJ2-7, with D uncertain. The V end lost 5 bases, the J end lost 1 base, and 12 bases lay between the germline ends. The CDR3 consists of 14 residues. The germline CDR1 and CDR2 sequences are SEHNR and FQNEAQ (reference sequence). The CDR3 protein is CASSAARASYEQYF. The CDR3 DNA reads TGTGCCAGCAGCGCGGCTCGGGCTTCCTACGAGCAGTACTTC. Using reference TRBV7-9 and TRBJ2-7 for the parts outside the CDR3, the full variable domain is DTGVSQNPRHKITKRGQNVTFRCDPISEHNRLYWYRQTLGQGPEFLTYFQNEAQLEKSRLLSDRFSAERPKGSFSTLEIQRTEQGDSAMYLCASSAARASYEQYFGPGTRLTVT.

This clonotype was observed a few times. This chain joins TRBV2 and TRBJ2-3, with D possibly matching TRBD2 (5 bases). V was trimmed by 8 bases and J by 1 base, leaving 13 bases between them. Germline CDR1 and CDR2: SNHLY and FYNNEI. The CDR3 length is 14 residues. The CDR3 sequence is CASHPGSGTDTQYF. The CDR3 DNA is TGTGCCAGCCACCCGGGGTCTGGCACAGATACGCAGTATTTT.